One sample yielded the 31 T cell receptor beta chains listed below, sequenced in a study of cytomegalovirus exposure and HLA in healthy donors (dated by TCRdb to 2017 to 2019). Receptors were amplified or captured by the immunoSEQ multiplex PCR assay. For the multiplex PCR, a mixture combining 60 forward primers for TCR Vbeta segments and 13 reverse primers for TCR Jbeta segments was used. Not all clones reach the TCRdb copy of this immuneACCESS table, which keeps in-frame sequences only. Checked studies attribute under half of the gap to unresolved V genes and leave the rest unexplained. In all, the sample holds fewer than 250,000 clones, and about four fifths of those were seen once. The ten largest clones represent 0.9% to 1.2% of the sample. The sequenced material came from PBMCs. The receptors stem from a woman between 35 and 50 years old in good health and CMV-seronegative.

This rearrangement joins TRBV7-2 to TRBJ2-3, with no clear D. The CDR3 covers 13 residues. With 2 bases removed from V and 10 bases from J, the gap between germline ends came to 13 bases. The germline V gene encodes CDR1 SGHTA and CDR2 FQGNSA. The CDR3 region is CASSLRVRSAQYF. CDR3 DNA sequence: TGTGCCAGCAGCTTACGGGTTAGGAGTGCGCAGTATTTT.

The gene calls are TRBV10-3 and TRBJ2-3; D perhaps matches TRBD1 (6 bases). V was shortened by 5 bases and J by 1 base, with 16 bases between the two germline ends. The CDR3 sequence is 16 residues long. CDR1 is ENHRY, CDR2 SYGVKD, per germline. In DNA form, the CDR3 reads TGTGCCATCAGTCCAGGGGCTACATCTGGCACAGATACGCAGTATTTT. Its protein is CAISPGATSGTDTQYF.

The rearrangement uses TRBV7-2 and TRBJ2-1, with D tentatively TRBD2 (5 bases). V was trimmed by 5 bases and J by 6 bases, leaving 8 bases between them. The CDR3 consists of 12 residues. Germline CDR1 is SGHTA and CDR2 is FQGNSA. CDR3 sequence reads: CASSLTSNEQFF. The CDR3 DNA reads TGTGCCAGCAGCCTAACTAGCAATGAGCAGTTCTTC. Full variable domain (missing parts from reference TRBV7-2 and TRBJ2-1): GAGVSQSPSNKVTEKGKDVELRCDPISGHTALYWYRQSLGQGLEFLIYFQGNSAPDKSGLPSDRFSAERTGGSVSTLTIQRTQQEDSAVYLCASSLTSNEQFFGPGTRLTVL.

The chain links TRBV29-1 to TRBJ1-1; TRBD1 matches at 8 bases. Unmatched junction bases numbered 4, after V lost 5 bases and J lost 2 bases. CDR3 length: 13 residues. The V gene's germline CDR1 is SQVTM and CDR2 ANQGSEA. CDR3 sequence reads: CSVRGQDNTEAFF. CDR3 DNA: TGCAGCGTTAGGGGACAGGACAACACTGAAGCTTTCTTT.

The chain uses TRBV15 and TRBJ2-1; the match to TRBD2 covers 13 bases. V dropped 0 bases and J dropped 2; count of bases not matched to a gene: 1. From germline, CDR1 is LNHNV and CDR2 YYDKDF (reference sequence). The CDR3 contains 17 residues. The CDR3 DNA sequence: TGTGCCACCAGCAGAGAAGGGACTAGCGGGACCTACAATGAGCAGTTCTTC. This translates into CATSREGTSGTYNEQFF.

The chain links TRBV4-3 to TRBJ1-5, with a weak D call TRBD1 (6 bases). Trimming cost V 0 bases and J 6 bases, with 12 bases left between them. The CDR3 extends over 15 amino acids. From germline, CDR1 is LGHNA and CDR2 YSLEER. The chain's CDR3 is CASSQDQGLSQPQHF. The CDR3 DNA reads TGCGCCAGCAGCCAAGATCAGGGGTTGAGTCAGCCCCAGCATTTT.

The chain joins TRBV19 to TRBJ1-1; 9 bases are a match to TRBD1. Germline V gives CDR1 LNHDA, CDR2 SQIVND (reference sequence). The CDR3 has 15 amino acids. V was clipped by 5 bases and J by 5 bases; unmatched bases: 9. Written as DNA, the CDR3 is TGTGCCAGTAGTGTACAGGGGGCCGGAGGGACTGAAGCTTTCTTT. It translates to CASSVQGAGGTEAFF.

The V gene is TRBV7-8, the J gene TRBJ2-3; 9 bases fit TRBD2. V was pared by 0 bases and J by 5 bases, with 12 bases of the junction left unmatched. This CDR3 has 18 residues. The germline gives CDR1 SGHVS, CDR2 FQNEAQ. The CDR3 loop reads CASSLARIAAGGGDTQYF. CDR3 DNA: TGTGCCAGCAGCTTAGCGAGAATTGCTGCGGGAGGGGGAGATACGCAGTATTTT.

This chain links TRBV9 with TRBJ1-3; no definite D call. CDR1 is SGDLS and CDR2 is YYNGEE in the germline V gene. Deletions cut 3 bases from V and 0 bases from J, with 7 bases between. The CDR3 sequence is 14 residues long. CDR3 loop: CASSAQDSGNTIYF. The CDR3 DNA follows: TGTGCCAGCAGCGCGCAGGACTCTGGAAACACCATATATTTT.

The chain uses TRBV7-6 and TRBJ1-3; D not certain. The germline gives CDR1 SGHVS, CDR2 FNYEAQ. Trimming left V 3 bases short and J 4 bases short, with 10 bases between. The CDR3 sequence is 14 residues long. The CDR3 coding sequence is TGTGCCAGCAGCTTGGGAGGGATAGGAAACACCATATATTTT. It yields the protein CASSLGGIGNTIYF. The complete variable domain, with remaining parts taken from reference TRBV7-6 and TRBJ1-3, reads GAGVSQSPRYKVTKRGQDVALRCDPISGHVSLYWYRQALGQGPEFLTYFNYEAQQDKSGLPNDRFSAERPEGSISTLTIQRTEQRDSAMYRCASSLGGIGNTIYFGEGSWLTVV.

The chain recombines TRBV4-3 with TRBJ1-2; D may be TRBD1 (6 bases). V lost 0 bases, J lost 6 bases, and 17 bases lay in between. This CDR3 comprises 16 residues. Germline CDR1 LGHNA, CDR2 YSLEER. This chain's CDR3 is CASSQEAQQGFNGYTF. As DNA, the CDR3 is TGCGCCAGCAGCCAAGAGGCCCAACAGGGTTTTAATGGCTACACCTTC.

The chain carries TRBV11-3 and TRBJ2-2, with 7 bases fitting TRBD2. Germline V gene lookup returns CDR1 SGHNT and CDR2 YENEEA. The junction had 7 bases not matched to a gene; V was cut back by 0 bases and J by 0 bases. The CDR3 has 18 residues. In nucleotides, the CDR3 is TGTGCCAGCAGCTTAGATGGGCGGGGGACCGCGAACACCGGGGAGCTGTTTTTT. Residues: CASSLDGRGTANTGELFF.

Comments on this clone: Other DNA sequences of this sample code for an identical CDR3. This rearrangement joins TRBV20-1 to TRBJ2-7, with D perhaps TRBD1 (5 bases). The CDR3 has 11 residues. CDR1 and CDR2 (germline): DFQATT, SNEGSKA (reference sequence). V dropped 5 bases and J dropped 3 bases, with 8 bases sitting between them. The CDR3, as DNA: TGCAGTGCTTCCGACAGCTACGAGCAGTACGTC. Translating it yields CSASDSYEQYV.

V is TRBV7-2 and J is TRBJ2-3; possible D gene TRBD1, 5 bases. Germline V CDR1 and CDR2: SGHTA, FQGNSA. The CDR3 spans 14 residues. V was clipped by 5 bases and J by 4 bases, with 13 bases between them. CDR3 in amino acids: CASSPSQGSDTQYF. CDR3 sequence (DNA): TGTGCCAGCAGCCCGTCGCAGGGTTCAGATACGCAGTATTTT.

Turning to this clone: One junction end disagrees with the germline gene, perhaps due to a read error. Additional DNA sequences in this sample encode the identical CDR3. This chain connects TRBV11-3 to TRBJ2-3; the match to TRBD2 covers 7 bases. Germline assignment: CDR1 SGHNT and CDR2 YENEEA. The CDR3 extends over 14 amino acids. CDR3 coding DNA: TGTGCCAGCAGTTGGACTAGGAGCACCGATACGCAGTATTTT. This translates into CASSWTRSTDTQYF.

CDR3 DNA: TGTGCCAGTAGTATGCTAGCGGGAGGTTCAGAGACCCAGTACTTC. Residues: CASSMLAGGSETQYF. The V call is TRBV19, the J call TRBJ2-5; TRBD2 aligns across 11 bases. J was trimmed by 4 bases and V by 3 bases; bases with no gene match: 4. The CDR3 runs 15 residues. From germline, CDR1 is LNHDA and CDR2 SQIVND (reference sequence).

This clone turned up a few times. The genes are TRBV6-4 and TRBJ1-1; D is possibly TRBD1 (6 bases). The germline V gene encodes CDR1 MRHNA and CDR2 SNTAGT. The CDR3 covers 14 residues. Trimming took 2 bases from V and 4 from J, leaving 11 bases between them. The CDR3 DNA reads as TGTGCCAGCAGTGACCACAGGGCCAGCACTGAAGCTTTCTTT. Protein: CASSDHRASTEAFF.

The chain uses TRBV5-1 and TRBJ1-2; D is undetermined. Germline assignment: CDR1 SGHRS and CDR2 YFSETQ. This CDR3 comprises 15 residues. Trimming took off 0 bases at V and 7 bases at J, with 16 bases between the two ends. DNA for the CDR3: TGCGCCAGCAGCTTGGACGGCGCCGAGGGAGGTGGCTACACCTTC. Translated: CASSLDGAEGGGYTF.

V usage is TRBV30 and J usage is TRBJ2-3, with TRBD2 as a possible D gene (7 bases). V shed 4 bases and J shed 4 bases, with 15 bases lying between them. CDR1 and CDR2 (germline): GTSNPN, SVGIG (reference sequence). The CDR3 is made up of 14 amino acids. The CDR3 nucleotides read TGTGCCTGGAAGGGTAGGGGGAGGGCAGATACGCAGTATTTT. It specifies CAWKGRGRADTQYF.

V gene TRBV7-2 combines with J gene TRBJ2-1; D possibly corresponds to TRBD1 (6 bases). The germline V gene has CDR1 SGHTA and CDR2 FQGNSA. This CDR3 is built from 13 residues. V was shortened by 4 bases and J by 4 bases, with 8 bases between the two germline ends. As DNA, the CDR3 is TGTGCCAGCAGCTCGGACAGATACAATGAGCAGTTCTTC. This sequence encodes CASSSDRYNEQFF. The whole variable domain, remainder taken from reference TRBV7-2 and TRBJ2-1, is GAGVSQSPSNKVTEKGKDVELRCDPISGHTALYWYRQSLGQGLEFLIYFQGNSAPDKSGLPSDRFSAERTGGSVSTLTIQRTQQEDSAVYLCASSSDRYNEQFFGPGTRLTVL.

CDR3 protein: CASSQGAQTEAFF. The CDR3 nucleotides read TGTGCCAGCTCACAGGGGGCGCAGACTGAAGCTTTCTTT. This chain connects TRBV18 to TRBJ1-1; 7 nucleotides line up with TRBD1. Unmatched junction bases numbered 4, after V lost 4 bases and J lost 5 bases. The CDR3 is made up of 13 amino acids. Germline V CDR1 and CDR2: KGHSH, LQKENI. The whole variable domain, filled in from reference TRBV18 and TRBJ1-1, reads NAGVMQNPRHLVRRRGQEARLRCSPMKGHSHVYWYRQLPEEGLKFMVYLQKENIIDESGMPKERFSAEFPKEGPSILRIQQVVRGDSAAYFCASSQGAQTEAFFGQGTRLTVV.

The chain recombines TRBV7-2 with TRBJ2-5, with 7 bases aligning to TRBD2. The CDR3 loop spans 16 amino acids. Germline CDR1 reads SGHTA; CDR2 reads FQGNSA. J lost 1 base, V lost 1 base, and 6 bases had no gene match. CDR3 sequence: CASSLGDYPPQETQYF. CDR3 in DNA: TGTGCCAGCAGCTTAGGGGACTATCCACCCCAAGAGACCCAGTACTTC.

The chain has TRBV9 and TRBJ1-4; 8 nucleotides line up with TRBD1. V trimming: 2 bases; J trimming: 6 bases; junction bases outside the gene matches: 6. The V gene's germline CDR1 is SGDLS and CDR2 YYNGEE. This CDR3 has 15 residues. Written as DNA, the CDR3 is TGTGCCAGCAGCGTCAGGACAGGGAGGGATGAAAAACTGTTTTTT. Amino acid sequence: CASSVRTGRDEKLFF.

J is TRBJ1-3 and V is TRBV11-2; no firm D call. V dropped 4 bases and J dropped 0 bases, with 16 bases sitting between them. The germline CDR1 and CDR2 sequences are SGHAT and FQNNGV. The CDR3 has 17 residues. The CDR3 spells CASSSPLDGGSGNTIYF. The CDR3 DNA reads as TGTGCCAGCAGCTCGCCGTTAGACGGAGGCTCTGGAAACACCATATATTTT. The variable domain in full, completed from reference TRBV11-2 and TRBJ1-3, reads EAGVAQSPRYKIIEKRQSVAFWCNPISGHATLYWYQQILGQGPKLLIQFQNNGVVDDSQLPKDRFSAERLKGVDSTLKIQPAKLEDSAVYLCASSSPLDGGSGNTIYFGEGSWLTVV.

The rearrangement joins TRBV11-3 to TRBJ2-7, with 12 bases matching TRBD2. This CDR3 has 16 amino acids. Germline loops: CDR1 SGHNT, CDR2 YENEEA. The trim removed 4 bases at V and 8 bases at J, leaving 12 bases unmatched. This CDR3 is CASSSRLAGEFRKQYF. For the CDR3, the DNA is TGTGCCAGCAGCTCCCGACTAGCGGGAGAATTCAGGAAGCAGTACTTC. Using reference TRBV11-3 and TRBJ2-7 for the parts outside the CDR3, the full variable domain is EAGVVQSPRYKIIEKKQPVAFWCNPISGHNTLYWYLQNLGQGPELLIRYENEEAVDDSQLPKDRFSAERLKGVDSTLKIQPAELGDSAVYLCASSSRLAGEFRKQYFGPGTRLTVT.

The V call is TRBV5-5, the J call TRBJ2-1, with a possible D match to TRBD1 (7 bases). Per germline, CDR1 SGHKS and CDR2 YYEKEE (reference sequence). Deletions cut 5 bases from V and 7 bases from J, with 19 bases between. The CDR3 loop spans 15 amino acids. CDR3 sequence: CASSLVESGGNEQFF. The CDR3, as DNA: TGTGCCAGCAGTTTAGTGGAGTCAGGGGGGAATGAGCAGTTCTTC.

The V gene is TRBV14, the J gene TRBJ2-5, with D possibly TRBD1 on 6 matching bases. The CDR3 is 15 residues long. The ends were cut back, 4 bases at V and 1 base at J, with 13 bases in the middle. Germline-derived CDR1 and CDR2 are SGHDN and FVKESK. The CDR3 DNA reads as TGTGCCAGCAGCCGATTGACAGGCGTCCAAGAGACCCAGTACTTC. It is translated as CASSRLTGVQETQYF.

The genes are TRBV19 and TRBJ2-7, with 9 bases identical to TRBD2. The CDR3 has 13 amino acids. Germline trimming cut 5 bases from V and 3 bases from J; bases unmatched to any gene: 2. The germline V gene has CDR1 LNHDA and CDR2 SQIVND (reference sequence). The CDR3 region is CASSELAGYEQYF. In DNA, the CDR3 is TGTGCCAGTAGTGAACTAGCGGGCTACGAGCAGTACTTC.

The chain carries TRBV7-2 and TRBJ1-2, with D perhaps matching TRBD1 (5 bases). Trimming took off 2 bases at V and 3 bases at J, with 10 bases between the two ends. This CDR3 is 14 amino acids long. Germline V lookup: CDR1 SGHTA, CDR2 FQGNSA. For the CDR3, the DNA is TGTGCCAGCAGCTTATACACAGGAGACTATGGCTACACCTTC. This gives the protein CASSLYTGDYGYTF.

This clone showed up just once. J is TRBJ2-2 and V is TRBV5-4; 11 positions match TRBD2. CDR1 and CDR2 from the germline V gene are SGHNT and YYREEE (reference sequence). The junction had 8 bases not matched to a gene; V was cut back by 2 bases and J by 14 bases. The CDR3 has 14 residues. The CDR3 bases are TGTGCCAGCAGCTTCGACCCTGGACTAGCGGGCCTGTTTTTT. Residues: CASSFDPGLAGLFF.

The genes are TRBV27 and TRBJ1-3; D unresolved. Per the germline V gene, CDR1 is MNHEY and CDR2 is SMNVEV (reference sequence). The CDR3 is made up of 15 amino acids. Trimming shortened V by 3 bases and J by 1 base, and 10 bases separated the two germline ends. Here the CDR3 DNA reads TGTGCCAGCAGTTTCTCGAAAACTTCTGGAAACACCATATATTTT. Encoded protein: CASSFSKTSGNTIYF.